Sequencing of this T cell receptor (beta chain) was carried out in a study of identical twins. The CDR3 is 18 residues long. V shed 7 bases, J shed 3 bases, and the junction held 21 bases outside the gene matches. In TCRdb, the 5' RACE reads were re-called with MiXCR into one record per CDR3 protein. This table has about 290,000 distinct CDR3 sequences, roughly 9.7% appearing once. The sample also formed part of further work on yellow fever vaccine responses in identical twins.

Sequencing was carried out using CD8+ T cells sorted from blood. The chain employs TRBV12-3 or TRBV12-4 and TRBJ2-7; 7 bases map to TRBD2. The receptor was derived from a woman aged 18-35 years in good health. In DNA form, the CDR3 reads TGTGCCAGCACCTACTTTCCCCCCGGGGGACGGGAGGACTACGAGCAGTACTTC. Amino acids: CASTYFPPGGREDYEQYF.